The 30 T cell receptor beta chains below all came from one sample that was sequenced in a study of T cells in Graves' hyperthyroidism and ophthalmopathy. Amplification yielded TCR beta CDR3 regions, with RNA transcripts as the source. Researchers ran a first-round RT-PCR on the TCR CDR3 using the HTBI primer set. TCRdb reprocessed the multiplex PCR reads via MiXCR and lists one record per CDR3 protein. In the table there are fewer than 850,000 distinct CDR3 sequences, around 15% of which are singletons. Sequencing was performed on blood. The receptor source for this set is a man aged 45-65 years with Graves' hyperthyroidism.

This clonotype showed up just a few times. The genes are TRBV7-2 and TRBJ2-5, with D possibly matching TRBD2 (6 bases). Trimming shortened V by 5 bases and J by 6 bases, and 10 bases separated the two germline ends. CDR1 and CDR2 from the germline V gene are SGHTA and FQGNSA. This CDR3 is 12 amino acids long. The CDR3 protein is CASSREVQTQYF. Written as DNA, the CDR3 is TGTGCCAGCAGCAGGGAGGTGCAGACCCAGTACTTC.

This clonotype has only a few counts. The chain is built from TRBV29-1 and TRBJ1-1; D is ambiguous. Germline-derived CDR1 and CDR2 are SQVTM and ANQGSEA. The V gene lost 3 bases and the J gene lost 4 bases, with 3 bases spanning the gap. The CDR3 is made up of 10 amino acids. Here the CDR3 reads CSVETTEAFF. The CDR3 DNA sequence: TGCAGCGTTGAGACCACTGAAGCTTTCTTT.

This clonotype was detected many times. The chain joins TRBV11-2 to TRBJ2-2; TRBD2 matches 8 bases. This CDR3 comprises 18 residues. CDR1 and CDR2 from the germline V gene are SGHAT and FQNNGV. Losses at the gene ends were 6 bases for V and 7 bases for J; bases not matched to a gene: 19. CDR3 sequence: CASRHLLHREGRIGELFF. The CDR3 region has the DNA TGTGCCAGCAGACACTTGCTTCATCGGGAGGGCCGTATCGGGGAGCTGTTTTTT.

This clonotype has at least ten counts. The rearrangement uses TRBV12-3 or TRBV12-4 and TRBJ1-6, with 7 nucleotides matching TRBD1. The CDR3 spans 13 residues. The V and J ends lost 6 bases and 7 bases, in that order; junction bases with no gene match: 3. CDR3 sequence reads: CASRPGQNSPLHF. DNA for the CDR3: TGTGCCAGCAGACCGGGACAGAATTCACCCCTCCACTTT.

The V gene is TRBV28, the J gene TRBJ1-3; D is ambiguous. Trimming removed 1 base from V and 0 bases from J, with 10 bases in between. This CDR3 is 16 amino acids long. CDR1 is MDHEN and CDR2 is SYDVKM in the germline V gene. Here the CDR3 DNA reads TGTGCCAGCAGTTTATTGGCCATCCTCTCTGGAAACACCATATATTTT. Its protein product is CASSLLAILSGNTIYF.

This clonotype was observed a handful of times. The chain employs TRBV19 and TRBJ2-3; tentative D call: TRBD2 (6 bases). In germline, CDR1 is LNHDA, CDR2 SQIVND (reference sequence). V was shortened by 10 bases and J by 6 bases, with 11 bases between the two germline ends. The CDR3 runs 11 residues. As DNA, the CDR3 is TGTGCCATATCACGGGGGGATACGCAGTATTTT. It yields the protein CAISRGDTQYF.

The gene calls are TRBV12-3 or TRBV12-4 and TRBJ1-3; D gene unclear. With 5 bases removed from V and 0 bases from J, the gap between germline ends came to 11 bases. There are 15 residues in the CDR3. Here the CDR3 reads CASSPPGFSGNTIYF. The CDR3 bases are TGTGCCAGCAGTCCCCCAGGATTCTCTGGAAACACCATATATTTT.

The rearrangement links TRBV7-9 to TRBJ1-1; D uncertain. Germline V gene data show CDR1 as SEHNR and CDR2 as FQNEAQ (reference sequence). The CDR3 runs 12 residues. The germline V and J ends were trimmed by 2 bases and 8 bases, with 9 bases remaining between them. The CDR3, as DNA: TGTGCCAGCAGCTTATTCCCCATGGAAGCTTTCTTT. It specifies CASSLFPMEAFF.

This clonotype was recorded many times. The rearrangement links TRBV28 to TRBJ2-4; tentative D call: TRBD2 (6 bases). Germline assignment: CDR1 MDHEN and CDR2 SYDVKM. Trimming left V 5 bases short and J 5 bases short, with 16 bases between. The CDR3 has 15 residues. CDR3 nucleotide sequence: TGTGCCAGCAGTACATTCGGGAGTCCCGAAAACATTCAGTACTTC. It yields the protein CASSTFGSPENIQYF.

The rearrangement uses TRBV5-5 and TRBJ2-5; D may be TRBD2 (6 bases). Germline V gives CDR1 SGHKS, CDR2 YYEKEE (reference sequence). V dropped 2 bases and J dropped 1 base, with 12 bases sitting between them. This CDR3 region has 15 residues. The CDR3 DNA sequence: TGTGCCAGCAGCTTTGGAGGCGGGACCCAAGAGACCCAGTACTTC. This encodes CASSFGGGTQETQYF.

This clonotype was recorded many times. J is TRBJ2-1 and V is TRBV27; TRBD2 matches at 13 bases. The V segment lost 3 bases and the J segment 5 bases; nucleotides outside the gene matches: 7. Germline CDR1 is MNHEY and CDR2 is SMNVEV (reference sequence). This CDR3 has 17 residues. The CDR3 region has the DNA TGTGCCAGCAGTTTGGAGGGACTAGCGGGACTAAACAATGAGCAGTTCTTC. Its protein product is CASSLEGLAGLNNEQFF.

The chain carries TRBV25-1 and TRBJ2-2; tentatively, D is TRBD1 (5 bases). The V end was cut by 4 bases, the J end by 6 bases, with 9 bases between. Germline V gene data show CDR1 as MGHDK and CDR2 as SYGVNS. The CDR3 covers 13 residues. The CDR3 reads CASSAQGPGELFF. CDR3 sequence (DNA): TGTGCCAGCAGTGCCCAGGGCCCCGGGGAGCTGTTTTTT.

The chain combines TRBV19 with TRBJ1-5, with D unclear. V lost 3 bases to trimming and J lost 1 base, with 7 bases between them. Germline V gives CDR1 LNHDA, CDR2 SQIVND (reference sequence). CDR3 length equals 14 residues. DNA for the CDR3: TGTGCCAGTAGTATTCTCAAGAGCAATCAGCCCCAGCATTTT. Residues: CASSILKSNQPQHF.

This clonotype has just a few counts. The CDR3 sequence is CASSRQPRGEQYF. CDR3 DNA sequence: TGTGCCAGCTCGCGGCAGCCCCGAGGGGAGCAGTACTTC. J is TRBJ2-7 and V is TRBV14; perhaps TRBD2 as D (5 bases). This CDR3 contains 13 residues. V lost 8 bases, J lost 7 bases, and 18 bases lay in between. From germline, CDR1 is SGHDN and CDR2 FVKESK.

This clonotype was picked up many times. The V call is TRBV11-2, the J call TRBJ2-3; TRBD2 matches at 11 bases. The V gene end was trimmed by 5 bases and the J gene end by 4 bases; junction bases not matched to a gene: 8. This CDR3 is 16 amino acids long. Germline loops: CDR1 SGHAT, CDR2 FQNNGV. CDR3 in amino acids: CASSPRTSGLPDTQYF. The DNA of the CDR3 is TGTGCCAGCAGCCCTCGGACTAGCGGGTTGCCAGATACGCAGTATTTT. Full variable domain (outside the CDR3, taken from reference TRBV11-2 and TRBJ2-3): EAGVAQSPRYKIIEKRQSVAFWCNPISGHATLYWYQQILGQGPKLLIQFQNNGVVDDSQLPKDRFSAERLKGVDSTLKIQPAKLEDSAVYLCASSPRTSGLPDTQYFGPGTRLTVL.

This clonotype appeared many times. The chain joins TRBV28 to TRBJ2-3; D uncertain. The CDR3 has 15 residues. Germline values: CDR1 MDHEN, CDR2 SYDVKM. V lost 7 bases to trimming and J lost 4 bases, with 18 bases between them. The CDR3, as DNA: TGTGCCAGCACCTCCCCCCGCGGTCGGGCAGATACGCAGTATTTT. As protein: CASTSPRGRADTQYF.

This clonotype came up a few times. Relative to the germline gene, one junction end is altered; a read error may explain this. The chain joins TRBV30 to TRBJ2-1, with TRBD2 matching 8 bases. Looked up from germline, CDR1 is GTSNPN and CDR2 is SVGIG (reference sequence). The CDR3 has 14 residues. The CDR3 DNA sequence: TGTGCCTGGATTTCCGGGACTAGTATCGTGGATCTGATCTTC. It translates to CAWISGTSIVDLIF. Using reference TRBV30 and TRBJ2-1 for the parts outside the CDR3, the full variable domain is SQTIHQWPATLVQPVGSPLSLECTVEGTSNPNLYWYRQAAGRGLQLLFYSVGIGQISSEVPQNLSASRPQDRQFILSSKKLLLSDSGFYLCAWISGTSIVDLIFGPGTRLTVL.

CDR3 in DNA: TGTGCCAGCAGGGCGGACAGGGACTCACCCCTCCACTTT. Protein: CASRADRDSPLHF. The gene calls are TRBV6-1 and TRBJ1-6, with 8 bases identical to TRBD1. V shed 6 bases and J 10 bases; nucleotides not matched to a gene: 5. This CDR3 region has 13 residues. Germline CDR1 and CDR2: MNHNS and SASEGT.

There are many counts of this clonotype. This chain joins TRBV6-5 and TRBJ2-5; TRBD1 agrees at 7 bases. The germline gives CDR1 MNHEY, CDR2 SVGAGI. The CDR3 sequence is 14 residues long. With 2 bases clipped from V and 5 bases from J, the junction kept 5 bases outside the gene matches. The CDR3 reads CASSYGQGDETQYF. DNA of the CDR3: TGTGCCAGCAGTTACGGGCAGGGGGACGAGACCCAGTACTTC.

This clonotype was observed at least ten times. This sequence joins TRBV29-1 and TRBJ1-5; the D gene is possibly TRBD1 (6 bases). Germline lookup yields CDR1 SQVTM and CDR2 ANQGSEA. V was trimmed by 5 bases and J by 0 bases, leaving 11 bases between them. The CDR3 contains 14 residues. The CDR3 spells CSVQGGGSNQPQHF. CDR3 nucleotide sequence: TGCAGCGTTCAAGGGGGAGGTAGCAATCAGCCCCAGCATTTT.

There are many counts of this clonotype. The chain joins TRBV27 to TRBJ1-4; D is unclear. V shed 5 bases and J shed 4 bases, with 5 bases lying between them. The germline V gene has CDR1 MNHEY and CDR2 SMNVEV (reference sequence). The CDR3 runs 12 residues. In nucleotides, the CDR3 is TGTGCCAGCAGTCGGATTAATGAAAAACTGTTTTTT. This encodes CASSRINEKLFF.

At least ten counts were recorded for this clonotype. This chain uses TRBV29-1 with TRBJ2-5, with D possibly being TRBD2 (6 bases). The germline CDR1 and CDR2 sequences are SQVTM and ANQGSEA. Trimming pared 8 bases from V and 4 bases from J, leaving 20 bases between. The CDR3 length is 14 residues. The CDR3 region is CSFLTSRGLETQYF. Here the CDR3 DNA reads TGCAGCTTCTTGACTAGTCGAGGGCTAGAGACCCAGTACTTC.

This clonotype was seen repeatedly, ten times or more. Here the CDR3 DNA reads TGTGCCAGCAGTTTGCGGAGTTATAGCAATCAGCCCCAGCATTTT. The encoded protein is CASSLRSYSNQPQHF. The chain has TRBV12-3 or TRBV12-4 and TRBJ1-5; D gene unclear. Trimming cost V 3 bases and J 0 bases, with 9 bases left between them. The length of the CDR3 is 15 residues.

Many counts were recorded for this clonotype. V is TRBV2 and J is TRBJ2-2; 11 nucleotides match TRBD2. Germline V gene sequence: CDR1 SNHLY, CDR2 FYNNEI. V lost 6 bases and J lost 8; bases outside the gene matches: 8. This CDR3 is 15 amino acids long. The CDR3 region has the DNA TGTGCCAGCAGCGGGACTAGCGGAGGGATGGGGGAGCTGTTTTTT. As protein: CASSGTSGGMGELFF. Combining the CDR3 with reference TRBV2 and TRBJ2-2 gives the whole variable domain EPEVTQTPSHQVTQMGQEVILRCVPISNHLYFYWYRQILGQKVEFLVSFYNNEISEKSEIFDDQFSVERPDGSNFTLKIRSTKLEDSAMYFCASSGTSGGMGELFFGEGSRLTVL.

This clonotype was seen repeatedly, ten times or more. The chain employs TRBV6-1 and TRBJ1-3; unclear D gene. Germline V gene data show CDR1 as MNHNS and CDR2 as SASEGT. The CDR3 covers 16 residues. Trimming removed 5 bases from V and 1 base from J, with 15 bases in between. The CDR3 nucleotides read TGTGCCAGCAGTCCCGACCGCTACCTTTCTGGAAACACCATATATTTT. It is translated as CASSPDRYLSGNTIYF.

The V gene is TRBV12-5, the J gene TRBJ1-5; D is uncertain. V dropped 1 base and J dropped 6 bases, with 7 bases sitting between them. Germline CDR1 reads LGHNT; CDR2 reads FRNRAP. CDR3 length: 13 residues. CDR3 bases: TGTGCTAGTGGTTTGGAGGAGGGTCAGCCCCAGCATTTT. This encodes CASGLEEGQPQHF.

This clonotype was picked up a small number of times. V gene TRBV6-1 combines with J gene TRBJ2-7; no clear D gene. The V end lost 1 base, the J end lost 1 base, and 8 bases lay between the germline ends. Germline V gene sequence: CDR1 MNHNS, CDR2 SASEGT. CDR3 length equals 14 residues. The CDR3 nucleotides read TGTGCCAGCAGTGAAGGTGACCAGTCCTACGAGCAGTACTTC. Its translation is CASSEGDQSYEQYF.

The chain carries TRBV25-1 and TRBJ1-4; D might be TRBD1 (5 bases). Per the germline V gene, CDR1 is MGHDK and CDR2 is SYGVNS. Trimming cost V 1 base and J 0 bases, with 15 bases left between them. This CDR3 has 18 amino acids. Written as DNA, the CDR3 is TGTGCCAGCAGTGAATGGGGGTCTGGACTAACAACTAATGAAAAACTGTTTTTT. Translation: CASSEWGSGLTTNEKLFF.

There are many counts of this clonotype. The V and J genes are TRBV2 and TRBJ2-7; 9 bases line up with TRBD2. Germline loops: CDR1 SNHLY, CDR2 FYNNEI. The CDR3 loop spans 16 amino acids. J was trimmed by 5 bases and V by 3 bases; bases with no gene match: 11. This CDR3 is CASSEARSGRVNEQYF. The CDR3 DNA is TGTGCCAGCAGTGAGGCCCGTAGCGGGAGAGTGAACGAGCAGTACTTC.

The chain combines TRBV7-2 with TRBJ1-5; no clear D gene. The CDR3 contains 16 residues. CDR1 is SGHTA, CDR2 FQGNSA, per germline. Trimming stripped 1 base from V and 0 bases from J, with 10 bases between. CDR3 amino acids: CASSLGGGSSNQPQHF. CDR3 DNA sequence: TGTGCCAGCAGCTTAGGAGGTGGGAGTAGCAATCAGCCCCAGCATTTT.